The 11 T cell receptor beta chains in this list originate from one sample, sequenced in a study of T cells in Graves' hyperthyroidism and ophthalmopathy. TCR beta CDR3 regions were amplified from RNA transcripts. TCR CDR3 underwent first-round RT-PCR with the HTBI primer set. TCRdb analysed the multiplex PCR reads with MiXCR anew, one entry per CDR3 protein. Of around 500,000 distinct CDR3 sequences in the sample, approximately 23% are singletons; the top ten hold approximately 54%. The specimen was blood. Source of these receptors: a woman between 70 and 85 years old with Graves' ophthalmopathy.

This clonotype has a count of ten or more. This chain connects TRBV28 to TRBJ2-7; TRBD1 matches 7 bases. The CDR3 is 15 residues long. Germline loops: CDR1 MDHEN, CDR2 SYDVKM. V trimming: 4 bases; J trimming: 4 bases; junction bases outside the gene matches: 10. This CDR3 reads CASSSPSGTVYEQYF. The CDR3 bases are TGTGCCAGCAGTTCCCCATCCGGGACAGTATACGAGCAGTACTTC.

The V gene is TRBV27, the J gene TRBJ2-6, with 14 bases that match TRBD2. The CDR3 totals 19 residues. Germline V gene lookup returns CDR1 MNHEY and CDR2 SMNVEV (reference sequence). The V and J ends lost 6 bases and 0 bases, in that order; junction bases with no gene match: 7. CDR3 sequence: CASSQTSGRVVSGANVLTF. The CDR3 region has the DNA TGTGCCAGCAGCCAGACTAGCGGGAGGGTGGTCTCTGGGGCCAACGTCCTGACTTTC.

This clonotype has ten or more counts. The chain uses TRBV7-2 and TRBJ1-1; D ambiguous. The CDR3 is made up of 13 amino acids. Trimming took 3 bases from V and 1 from J, leaving 6 bases between them. Looked up from germline, CDR1 is SGHTA and CDR2 is FQGNSA. The CDR3, as DNA: TGTGCCAGCAGCTTTGTGGGGAACACTGAAGCTTTCTTT. Translation: CASSFVGNTEAFF.

The sample holds a few counts of this clonotype. The chain employs TRBV12-3 or TRBV12-4 and TRBJ2-1, with D possibly TRBD1 on 5 matching bases. The CDR3 covers 16 residues. V shed 3 bases and J shed 7 bases, with 19 bases lying between them. The CDR3 is CASSFWGLREPNEQFF. CDR3 in DNA: TGTGCCAGCAGTTTTTGGGGCCTTCGAGAACCGAATGAGCAGTTCTTC.

The chain has TRBV6-2 or TRBV6-3 and TRBJ2-7, with TRBD2 matching over 10 bases. Germline trimming cut 2 bases from V and 2 bases from J; bases unmatched to any gene: 18. The germline CDR1 and CDR2 sequences are MNHEY and SVGEGT. The CDR3 covers 20 residues. The CDR3, as DNA: TGTGCCAGCAGTTACGTGAGGGCAGTAGAGACTAGCGGGCAAGCCTACGAGCAGTACTTC. The encoded protein is CASSYVRAVETSGQAYEQYF.

This clonotype was picked up many times. V is TRBV7-2 and J is TRBJ2-3, with a tentative D call TRBD2 (6 bases). Germline V gene lookup returns CDR1 SGHTA and CDR2 FQGNSA. Trimming shortened V by 6 bases and J by 5 bases, and 9 bases separated the two germline ends. The CDR3 has 12 residues. The CDR3, as DNA: TGTGCCAGCAGTTATAGCGGAGATACGCAGTATTTT. Protein sequence: CASSYSGDTQYF.

Here the CDR3 reads CASSVTGVGNIQYF. CDR3 in DNA: TGTGCCAGCAGCGTGACAGGGGTTGGGAACATTCAGTACTTC. V is TRBV7-3 and J is TRBJ2-4, with 8 nucleotides matching TRBD1. V was clipped by 5 bases and J by 7 bases; unmatched bases: 7. Germline V gene sequence: CDR1 SGHTA, CDR2 FQGTGA. This CDR3 has 14 residues. The whole variable domain, remainder taken from reference TRBV7-3 and TRBJ2-4, is GAGVSQTPSNKVTEKGKYVELRCDPISGHTALYWYRQSLGQGPEFLIYFQGTGAADDSGLPNDRFFAVRPEGSVSTLKIQRTERGDSAVYLCASSVTGVGNIQYFGAGTRLSVL.

The rearrangement joins TRBV4-2 to TRBJ2-7; perhaps TRBD1 as D (6 bases). The V end lost 8 bases, the J end lost 3 bases, and 20 bases lay between the germline ends. Germline V gives CDR1 LGHNA, CDR2 YNFKEQ. There are 15 residues in the CDR3. The CDR3 region is CASSHPGAGFYEQYF. The CDR3, as DNA: TGTGCCAGCTCCCACCCAGGGGCGGGTTTCTACGAGCAGTACTTC.

This clonotype was recorded at least ten times. The chain links TRBV7-9 to TRBJ1-1; possibly TRBD1 for D (6 bases). Germline V gives CDR1 SEHNR, CDR2 FQNEAQ (reference sequence). Trimming removed 4 bases at V and 1 base at J, with 10 bases between. This CDR3 contains 14 residues. The chain's CDR3 is CASSSRGGNTEAFF. DNA of the CDR3: TGTGCCAGCAGCTCGAGGGGGGGGAACACTGAAGCTTTCTTT. The full variable domain, in which reference TRBV7-9 and TRBJ1-1 provide the parts outside the CDR3, is DTGVSQNPRHKITKRGQNVTFRCDPISEHNRLYWYRQTLGQGPEFLTYFQNEAQLEKSRLLSDRFSAERPKGSFSTLEIQRTEQGDSAMYLCASSSRGGNTEAFFGQGTRLTVV.

This clonotype appeared many times. This rearrangement joins TRBV11-2 to TRBJ1-1; 8 bases fit TRBD1. The CDR3 spans 15 residues. V lost 2 bases to trimming and J lost 2 bases; unmatched junction nucleotides: 4. In germline, CDR1 is SGHAT, CDR2 FQNNGV. CDR3 loop: CASSLTGGSNTEAFF. The CDR3 bases are TGTGCCAGCAGCTTAACAGGGGGGAGTAACACTGAAGCTTTCTTT.

This clonotype was seen only once. The chain couples TRBV7-8 to TRBJ2-5; a possible D gene is TRBD2 (6 bases). Germline CDR1 SGHVS, CDR2 FQNEAQ. V was cut by 2 bases and J by 7 bases, with 14 bases left in between. The CDR3 spans 14 residues. This CDR3 reads CASSLRFQGGTQYF. In DNA form, the CDR3 reads TGTGCCAGCAGCTTAAGGTTCCAGGGAGGGACCCAGTACTTC. The variable domain in full, completed from reference TRBV7-8 and TRBJ2-5, reads GAGVSQSPRYKVAKRGQDVALRCDPISGHVSLFWYQQALGQGPEFLTYFQNEAQLDKSGLPSDRFFAERPEGSVSTLKIQRTQQEDSAVYLCASSLRFQGGTQYFGPGTRLLVL.